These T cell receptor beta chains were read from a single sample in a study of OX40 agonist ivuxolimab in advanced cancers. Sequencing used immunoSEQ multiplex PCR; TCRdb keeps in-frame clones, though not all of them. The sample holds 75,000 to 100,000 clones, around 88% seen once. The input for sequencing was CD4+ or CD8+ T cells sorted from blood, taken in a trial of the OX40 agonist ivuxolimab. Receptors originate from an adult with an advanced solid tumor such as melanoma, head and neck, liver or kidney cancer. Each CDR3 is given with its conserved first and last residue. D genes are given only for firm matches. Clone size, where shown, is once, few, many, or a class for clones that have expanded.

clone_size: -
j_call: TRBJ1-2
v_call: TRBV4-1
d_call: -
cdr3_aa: CASSQDGDYGYTF
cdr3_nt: TGCGCCAGCAGCCAAGATGGGGACTATGGCTACACCTTC

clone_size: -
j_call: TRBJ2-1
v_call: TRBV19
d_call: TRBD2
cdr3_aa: CASSPRGSSGGSYNEQFF
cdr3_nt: TGTGCCAGTAGCCCCAGGGGGTCTAGCGGGGGCTCCTACAATGAGCAGTTCTTC

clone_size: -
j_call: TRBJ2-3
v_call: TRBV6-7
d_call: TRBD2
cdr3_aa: CASSYSPTWLAGGLVSTDTQYF
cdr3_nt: TGTGCCAGCAGTTACTCCCCTACCTGGCTAGCGGGGGGCCTCGTAAGCACAGATACGCAGTATTTT

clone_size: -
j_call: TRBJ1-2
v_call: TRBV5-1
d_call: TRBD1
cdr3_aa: CASSAGQPNYGYTF
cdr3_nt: TGCGCCAGCAGCGCGGGACAGCCTAACTATGGCTACACCTTC

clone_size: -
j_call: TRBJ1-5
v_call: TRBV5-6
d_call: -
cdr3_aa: CASSLQLRDRGQPQHF
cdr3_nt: TGTGCCAGCAGCCTTCAGTTACGGGACCGGGGTCAGCCCCAGCATTTT

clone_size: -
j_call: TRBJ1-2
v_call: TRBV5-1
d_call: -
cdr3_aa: CASSFGGASYTF
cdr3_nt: TGCGCCAGCAGCTTCGGGGGCGCGAGCTACACCTTC

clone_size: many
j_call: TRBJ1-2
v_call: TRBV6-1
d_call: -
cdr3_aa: CASIQTRRYTF
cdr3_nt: TGTGCCAGCATTCAGACAAGGCGCTACACCTTC

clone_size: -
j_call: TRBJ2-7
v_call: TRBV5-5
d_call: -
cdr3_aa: CASSSTSYEQYF
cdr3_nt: TGTGCCAGCAGCTCTACCTCCTACGAGCAGTACTTC

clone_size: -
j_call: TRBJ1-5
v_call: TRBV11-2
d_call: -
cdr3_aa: CASSPGGGLRNQPQHF
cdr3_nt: TGTGCCAGCAGCCCCGGGGGGGGCTTACGCAATCAGCCCCAGCATTTT

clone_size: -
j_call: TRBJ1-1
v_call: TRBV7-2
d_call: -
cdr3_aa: CASSSLTGAEAFF
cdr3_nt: TGTGCCAGCAGCTCCCTGACAGGTGCTGAAGCTTTCTTT

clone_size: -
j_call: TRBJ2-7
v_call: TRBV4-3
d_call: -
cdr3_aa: CASSRTRSSYEQYF
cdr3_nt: TGCGCCAGCAGCCGGACACGCAGCTCCTACGAGCAGTACTTC